Only a few counts were recorded for the clone carrying this T cell receptor beta chain. The data originate from a study of PD-1 blockade in classical Hodgkin lymphoma. Time point denoted: cycle 4 day 1 (C4D1), after about 6 weeks of nivolumab. Each patient relapsed following autologous stem cell transplantation, and prior brentuximab vedotin exposure differed. Germline-derived CDR1 and CDR2 are SGHVS and FQNEAQ. The V segment lost 5 bases and the J segment 7 bases; nucleotides outside the gene matches: 21. This CDR3 comprises 19 residues. The data were produced by immunoSEQ multiplex PCR, yet TCRdb's version contains in-frame clones alone and is incomplete. The sample consists of 45,000 or so clones, around 80% of them appearing once.

The receptor comes from a human donor with classical Hodgkin lymphoma. Sequenced material: peripheral blood mononuclear cells (PBMCs), taken before the fourth cycle of nivolumab. The V call is TRBV7-8, the J call TRBJ2-1; 9 bases line up with TRBD2. DNA of the CDR3: TGTGCCAGCAGCCCTAGGGGGTCTAGCGGGGTCGGCGGGTTAAATGAGCAGTTCTTC. The encoded protein is CASSPRGSSGVGGLNEQFF. Complete variable domain (other parts from reference TRBV7-8 and TRBJ2-1): GAGVSQSPRYKVAKRGQDVALRCDPISGHVSLFWYQQALGQGPEFLTYFQNEAQLDKSGLPSDRFFAERPEGSVSTLKIQRTQQEDSAVYLCASSPRGSSGVGGLNEQFFGPGTRLTVL.